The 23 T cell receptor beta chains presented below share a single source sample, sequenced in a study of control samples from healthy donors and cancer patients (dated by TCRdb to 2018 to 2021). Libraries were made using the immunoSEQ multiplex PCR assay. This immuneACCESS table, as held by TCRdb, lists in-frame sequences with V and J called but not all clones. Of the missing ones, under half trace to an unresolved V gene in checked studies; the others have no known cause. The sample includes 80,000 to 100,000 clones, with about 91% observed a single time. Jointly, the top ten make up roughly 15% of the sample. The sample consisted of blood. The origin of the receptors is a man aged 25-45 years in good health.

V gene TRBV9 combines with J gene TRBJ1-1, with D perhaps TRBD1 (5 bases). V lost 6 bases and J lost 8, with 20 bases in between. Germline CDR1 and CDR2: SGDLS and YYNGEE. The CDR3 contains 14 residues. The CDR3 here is CASTAGGSGQEAFF. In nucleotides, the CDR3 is TGTGCCAGCACCGCGGGGGGGTCGGGGCAAGAAGCTTTCTTT.

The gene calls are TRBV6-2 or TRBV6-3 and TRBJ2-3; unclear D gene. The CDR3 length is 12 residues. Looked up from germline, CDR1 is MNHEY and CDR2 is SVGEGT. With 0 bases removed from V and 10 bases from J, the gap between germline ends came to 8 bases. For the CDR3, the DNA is TGTGCCAGCAGTTACTCACGAGCTGCGCAGTATTTT. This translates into CASSYSRAAQYF.

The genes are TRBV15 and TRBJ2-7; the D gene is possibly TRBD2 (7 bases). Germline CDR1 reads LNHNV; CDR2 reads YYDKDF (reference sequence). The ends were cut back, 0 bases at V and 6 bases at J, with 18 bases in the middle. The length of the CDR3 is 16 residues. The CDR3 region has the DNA TGTGCCACCAGCAGAGAACCACTATGGGGGGGCTTCGAGCAGTACTTC. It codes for CATSREPLWGGFEQYF.

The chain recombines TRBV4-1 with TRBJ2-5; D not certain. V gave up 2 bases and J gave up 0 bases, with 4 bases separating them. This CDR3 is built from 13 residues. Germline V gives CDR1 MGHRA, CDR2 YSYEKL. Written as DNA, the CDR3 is TGCGCCAGCAGCCAACAGTACCAAGAGACCCAGTACTTC. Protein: CASSQQYQETQYF.

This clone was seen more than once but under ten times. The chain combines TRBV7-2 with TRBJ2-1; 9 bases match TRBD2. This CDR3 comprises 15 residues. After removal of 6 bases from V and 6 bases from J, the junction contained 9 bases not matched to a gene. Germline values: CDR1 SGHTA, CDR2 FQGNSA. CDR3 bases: TGTGCCAGCAGGGCGCTGGCGGGAGGGCCCAATGAGCAGTTCTTC. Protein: CASRALAGGPNEQFF.

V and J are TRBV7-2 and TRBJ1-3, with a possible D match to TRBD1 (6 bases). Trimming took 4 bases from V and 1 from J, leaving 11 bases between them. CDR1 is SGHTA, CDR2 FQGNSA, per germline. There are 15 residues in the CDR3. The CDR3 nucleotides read TGTGCCAGCAGCTCAGGGACATATTCTGGAAACACCATATATTTT. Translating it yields CASSSGTYSGNTIYF.

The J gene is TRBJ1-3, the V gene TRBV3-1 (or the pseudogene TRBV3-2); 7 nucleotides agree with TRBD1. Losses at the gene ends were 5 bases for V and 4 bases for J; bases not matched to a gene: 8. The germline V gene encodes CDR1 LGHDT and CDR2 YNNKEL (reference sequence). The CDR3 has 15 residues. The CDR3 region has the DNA TGTGCCAGCAGCACCTCAGGGGGGGGCGGAAACACCATATATTTT. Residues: CASSTSGGGGNTIYF.

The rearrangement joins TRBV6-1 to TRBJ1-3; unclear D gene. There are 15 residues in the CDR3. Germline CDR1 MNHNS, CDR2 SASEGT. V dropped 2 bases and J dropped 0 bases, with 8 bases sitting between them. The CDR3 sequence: CASSEQAVSGNTIYF. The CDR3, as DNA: TGTGCCAGCAGTGAACAAGCAGTCTCTGGAAACACCATATATTTT.

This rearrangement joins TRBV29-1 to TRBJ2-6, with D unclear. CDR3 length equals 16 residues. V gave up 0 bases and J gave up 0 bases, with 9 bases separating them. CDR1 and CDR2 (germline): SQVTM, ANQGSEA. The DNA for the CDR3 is TGCAGCGTTGAAGACTGGCAGGACTCTGGGGCCAACGTCCTGACTTTC. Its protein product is CSVEDWQDSGANVLTF.

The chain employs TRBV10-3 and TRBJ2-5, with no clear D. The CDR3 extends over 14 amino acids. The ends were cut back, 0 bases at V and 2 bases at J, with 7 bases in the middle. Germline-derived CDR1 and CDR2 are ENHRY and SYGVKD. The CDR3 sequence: CAISESSGQETQYF. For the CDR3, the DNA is TGTGCCATCAGTGAGTCCTCCGGACAAGAGACCCAGTACTTC.

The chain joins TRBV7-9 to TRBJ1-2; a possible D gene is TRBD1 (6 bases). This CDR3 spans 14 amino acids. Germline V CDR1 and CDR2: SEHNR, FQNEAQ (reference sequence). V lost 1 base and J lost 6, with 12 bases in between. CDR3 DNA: TGTGCCAGCAGCTTAGGGGGGGCAGTGAATGGCTACACCTTC. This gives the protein CASSLGGAVNGYTF.

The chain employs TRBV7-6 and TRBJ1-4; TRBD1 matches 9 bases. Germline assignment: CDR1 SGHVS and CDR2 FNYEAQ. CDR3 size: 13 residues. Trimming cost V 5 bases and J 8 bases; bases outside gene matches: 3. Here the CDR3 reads CASSRDRDEKLFF. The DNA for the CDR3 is TGTGCCAGCAGCAGGGACAGGGACGAAAAACTGTTTTTT.

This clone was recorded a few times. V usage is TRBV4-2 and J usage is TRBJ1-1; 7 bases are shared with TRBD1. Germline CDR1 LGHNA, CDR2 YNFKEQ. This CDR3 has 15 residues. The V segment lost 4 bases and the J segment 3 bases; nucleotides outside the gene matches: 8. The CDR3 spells CASSPASRGDTEAFF. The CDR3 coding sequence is TGTGCCAGCAGCCCAGCGTCCAGGGGGGACACTGAAGCTTTCTTT.

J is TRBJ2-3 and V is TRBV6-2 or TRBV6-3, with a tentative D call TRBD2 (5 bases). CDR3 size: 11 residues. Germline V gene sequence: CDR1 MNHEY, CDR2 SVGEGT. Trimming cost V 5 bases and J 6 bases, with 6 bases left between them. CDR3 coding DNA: TGTGCCAGCAGTCCGGGGGATACGCAGTATTTT. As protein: CASSPGDTQYF.

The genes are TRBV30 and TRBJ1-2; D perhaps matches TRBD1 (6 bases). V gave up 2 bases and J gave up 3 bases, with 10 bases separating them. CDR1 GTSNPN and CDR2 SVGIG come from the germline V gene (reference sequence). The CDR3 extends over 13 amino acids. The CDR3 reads CAWSLQGYYGYTF. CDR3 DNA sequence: TGTGCCTGGAGTTTACAGGGATACTATGGCTACACCTTC.

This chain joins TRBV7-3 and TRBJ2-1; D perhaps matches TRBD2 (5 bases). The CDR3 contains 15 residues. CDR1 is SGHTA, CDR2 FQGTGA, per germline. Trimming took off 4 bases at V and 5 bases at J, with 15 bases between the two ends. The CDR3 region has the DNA TGTGCCAGCAGCTCCAGCGGAGCCAGACACAATGAGCAGTTCTTC. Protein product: CASSSSGARHNEQFF.

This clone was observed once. In nucleotides, the CDR3 is TGTGCCAGCAGCCCACAGCCGGGACTAAGGAGCGAGACCCAGTACTTC. This sequence encodes CASSPQPGLRSETQYF. The J gene is TRBJ2-5, the V gene TRBV9; 7 bases align to TRBD2. Germline CDR1 SGDLS, CDR2 YYNGEE. The V and J ends lost 4 bases and 5 bases, in that order; junction bases with no gene match: 14. CDR3 length: 16 residues.

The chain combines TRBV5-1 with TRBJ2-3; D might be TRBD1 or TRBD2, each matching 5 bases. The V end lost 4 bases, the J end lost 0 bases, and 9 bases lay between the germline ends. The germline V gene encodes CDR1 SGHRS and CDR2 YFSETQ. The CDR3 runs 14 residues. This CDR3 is CASSLGDSTDTQYF. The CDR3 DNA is TGCGCCAGCAGCCTAGGGGACAGCACAGATACGCAGTATTTT.

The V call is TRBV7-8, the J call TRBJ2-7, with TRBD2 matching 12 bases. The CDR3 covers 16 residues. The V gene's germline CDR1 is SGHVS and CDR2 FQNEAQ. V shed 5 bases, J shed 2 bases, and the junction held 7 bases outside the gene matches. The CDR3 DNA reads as TGTGCCAGCAGCGTAACAACTAGCGGGAGGACCTACGAGCAGTACTTC. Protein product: CASSVTTSGRTYEQYF.

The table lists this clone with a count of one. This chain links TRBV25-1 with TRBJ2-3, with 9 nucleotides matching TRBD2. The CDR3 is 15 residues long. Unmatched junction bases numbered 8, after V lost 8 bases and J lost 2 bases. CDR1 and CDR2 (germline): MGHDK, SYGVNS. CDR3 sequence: CASGRAGGLTDTQYF. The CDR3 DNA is TGTGCCAGCGGGAGAGCGGGAGGCCTCACAGATACGCAGTATTTT.

The CDR3 nucleotides are TGTGCCAGCTACGATGGGAGCTACACTGAAGCTTTCTTT. It is translated as CASYDGSYTEAFF. The chain joins TRBV6-5 to TRBJ1-1; unclear D gene. This CDR3 spans 13 amino acids. Germline CDR1 is MNHEY and CDR2 is SVGAGI. The V and J ends lost 8 bases and 3 bases respectively, with 13 bases between them.

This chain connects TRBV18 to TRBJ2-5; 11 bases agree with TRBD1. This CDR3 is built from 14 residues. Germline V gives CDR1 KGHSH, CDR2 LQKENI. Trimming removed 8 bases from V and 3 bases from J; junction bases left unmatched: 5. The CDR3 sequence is CASARGQGEETQYF. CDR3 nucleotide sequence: TGTGCCAGCGCCCGGGGACAGGGGGAAGAGACCCAGTACTTC. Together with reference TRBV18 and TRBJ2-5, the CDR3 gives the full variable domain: NAGVMQNPRHLVRRRGQEARLRCSPMKGHSHVYWYRQLPEEGLKFMVYLQKENIIDESGMPKERFSAEFPKEGPSILRIQQVVRGDSAAYFCASARGQGEETQYFGPGTRLLVL.

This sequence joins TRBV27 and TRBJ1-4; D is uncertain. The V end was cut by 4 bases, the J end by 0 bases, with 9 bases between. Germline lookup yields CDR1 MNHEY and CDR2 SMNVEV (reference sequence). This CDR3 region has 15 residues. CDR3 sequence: CASSYGGATNEKLFF. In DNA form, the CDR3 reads TGTGCCAGCAGTTATGGCGGGGCAACTAATGAAAAACTGTTTTTT. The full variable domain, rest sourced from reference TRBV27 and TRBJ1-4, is EAQVTQNPRYLITVTGKKLTVTCSQNMNHEYMSWYRQDPGLGLRQIYYSMNVEVTDKGDVPEGYKVSRKEKRNFPLILESPSPNQTSLYFCASSYGGATNEKLFFGSGTQLSVL.